These T cell receptor beta chains were read from a single sample in a study of blood T cell repertoires in COVID-19. TCRdb's copy holds only in-frame clones and misses some; the assay was immunoSEQ multiplex PCR. The data contain approximately 16,000 clones, around 77% of them singletons. Sequencing was performed on peripheral blood. These receptors all stem from a human donor in a cohort sampled during active COVID-19. The CDR3 runs from the conserved cysteine through the conserved F or W. D genes are given only for firm matches. Rows may omit the clone size; those that give it use once, few, many or a size class.

>TRBJ2-5|NA|TRBV4-1|NA
TGCGCCAGCAGTCAATCCGCCAGGGGCCAAGAGACCCAGTACTTC
CASSQSARGQETQYF
>TRBJ2-3|NA|TRBV6-4|NA
TGTGCCAGCAGCCTAACAGTATCTAGCACAGATACGCAGTATTTT
CASSLTVSSTDTQYF
>TRBJ1-4|NA|TRBV27|NA
TGTGCCAGCAGAGCTACGTACAGGGACCGACTGTTTTTT
CASRATYRDRLFF
>TRBJ1-5|TRBD1|TRBV7-8|few
TGTGCCAGCAGCTTTACAGGGGGCAGCGAGCCCCAGCATTTT
CASSFTGGSEPQHF
>TRBJ2-7|NA|TRBV9|NA
TGTGCCAGCAGCGTAGGATTTGAGAGCTACGAGCAGTACTTC
CASSVGFESYEQYF
>TRBJ2-7|TRBD1|TRBV6-2/TRBV6-3|NA
TGTGCCAGCAGTTACGGGACAGGGCCCGAGCAGTACTTC
CASSYGTGPEQYF
>TRBJ2-7|TRBD1|TRBV4-2|NA
TGTGCCAGCAGCCAGGGGCGACTCAACAGGGGGGTGGACGAGCAGTACTTC
CASSQGRLNRGVDEQYF
>TRBJ1-1|NA|TRBV18|NA
TGTGCCAGCTCCCGCGACAGGAACACTGAAGCTTTCTTT
CASSRDRNTEAFF
>TRBJ2-1|TRBD2|TRBV4-3|NA
TGCGCCAGCAGCCACCCGACTAGCGGGAGCGATGAGCAGTTCTTC
CASSHPTSGSDEQFF
>TRBJ2-1|TRBD1|TRBV24-1|NA
TGTGCCACCAGTGGTGCCCCATTGACAGGGCCTCCTTACAATGAGCAGTTCTTC
CATSGAPLTGPPYNEQFF
>TRBJ1-1|TRBD1|TRBV19|NA
TGTGCCAGTAGTTTCCGACAGGGCGCCACTGAAGCTTTCTTT
CASSFRQGATEAFF
>TRBJ2-1|NA|TRBV5-8|once
TGTGCCAGCAGCTTAGGGGAGGCACCCTACAATGAGCAGTTCTTC
CASSLGEAPYNEQFF
>TRBJ2-7|NA|TRBV16|NA
TGTGCCAGCAGCCAATCTCGACAGGACGAGCAGTACTTC
CASSQSRQDEQYF
>TRBJ2-5|TRBD1|TRBV5-1|NA
TGCGCCAGCAGCTTGTCAGGGGGCGGGGAGACCCAGTACTTC
CASSLSGGGETQYF
>TRBJ2-7|TRBD2|TRBV16|NA
TGTGCCAGCAGCCCCCATGGTAGCGGGGGCTACGAGCAGTACTTC
CASSPHGSGGYEQYF
>TRBJ2-2|NA|TRBV12-3/TRBV12-4|NA
TGTGCCAGCAGACTAGAGAACACCGGGGAGCTGTTTTTT
CASRLENTGELFF
>TRBJ2-7|TRBD1|TRBV6-5|NA
TGTGCCAGCAGCACCGGGACAGGGAGCTCCTACGAGCAGTACTTC
CASSTGTGSSYEQYF
>TRBJ2-5|NA|TRBV29-1|NA
TGCAGCGCCAAGGACGGCACGGGGGAGACCCAGTACTTC
CSAKDGTGETQYF
>TRBJ2-3|TRBD1|TRBV9|NA
TGTGCCAGCAGCGTAGGGACAGGGATAGCGGATACGCAGTATTTT
CASSVGTGIADTQYF
>TRBJ1-6|NA|TRBV7-2|NA
TGTGCCAGCAGCTTGGAACAGGCCCATAATTCACCCCTCCACTTT
CASSLEQAHNSPLHF
>TRBJ2-3|NA|TRBV27|NA
TGTGCCAGCAGTTTCCGACTAGCAGATACGCAGTATTTT
CASSFRLADTQYF
>TRBJ2-7|NA|TRBV14|NA
TGTGCCAGCAGCCAAGTAGCGGTAGTTTTTGTCAACGAGCAGTACTTC
CASSQVAVVFVNEQYF
>TRBJ2-1|TRBD1|TRBV2|NA
TGTGCCAGCAGTTCTGACAGGGTAGGAATAGGATCCAATGAGCAGTTCTTC
CASSSDRVGIGSNEQFF
>TRBJ2-2|NA|TRBV5-1|NA
TGCGCCAGCAGCTTGACGCTCCAACGGGCCGGGGAGCTGTTTTTT
CASSLTLQRAGELFF
>TRBJ1-5|NA|TRBV27|NA
TGTGCCAGCAGTTTTCGAACAGGGCCGCGGTGGCCCCAGCATTTT
CASSFRTGPRWPQHF
>TRBJ1-1|NA|TRBV5-1|NA
TGCGCCAGCAGCACCCAGGTGAACACTGAAGCTTTCTTT
CASSTQVNTEAFF
>TRBJ2-1|TRBD1|TRBV24-1|NA
TGTGCCACCAGTGATAATAACAGGGGGATCTTCGGTGGTGGGCAGTTCTTC
CATSDNNRGIFGGGQFF
>TRBJ2-5|NA|TRBV10-2|NA
TGCGCCAGCAGTGAGTCGTACAGACAAGAGACCCAGTACTTC
CASSESYRQETQYF
>TRBJ2-3|NA|TRBV6-5|few
TGTGCCAGCCGACCCGGGGATACGCAGTATTTT
CASRPGDTQYF
>TRBJ2-5|NA|TRBV7-2|once
TGTGCCAGCAGCCCCGGGAGCGTGGGCCAAGAGACCCAGTACTTC
CASSPGSVGQETQYF
>TRBJ2-5|NA|TRBV5-1|NA
TGCGCCAGCAGCTTGGGGGTCGCAGGGAACCAAGAGACCCAGTACTTC
CASSLGVAGNQETQYF